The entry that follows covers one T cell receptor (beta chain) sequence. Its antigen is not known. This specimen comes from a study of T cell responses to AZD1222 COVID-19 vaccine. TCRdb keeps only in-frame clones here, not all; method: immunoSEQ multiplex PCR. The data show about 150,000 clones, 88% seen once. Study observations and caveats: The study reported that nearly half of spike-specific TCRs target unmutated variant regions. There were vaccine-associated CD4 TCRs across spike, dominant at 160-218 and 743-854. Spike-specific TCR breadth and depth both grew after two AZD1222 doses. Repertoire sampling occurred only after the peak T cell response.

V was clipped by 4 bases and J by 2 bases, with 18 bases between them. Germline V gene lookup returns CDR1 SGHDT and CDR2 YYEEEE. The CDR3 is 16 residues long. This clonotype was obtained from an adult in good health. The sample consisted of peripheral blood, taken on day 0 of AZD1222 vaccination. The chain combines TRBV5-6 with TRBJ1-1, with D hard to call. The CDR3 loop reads CASSPGHVPLNTEAFF. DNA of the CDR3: TGTGCCAGCAGCCCCGGGCACGTCCCCCTAAACACTGAAGCTTTCTTT.